One sample yielded the 23 T cell receptor beta chains listed below, sequenced in a study of post-analysis software for immune sequencing data. The library was made from cDNA and included unique molecular identifiers. TCRdb reanalysed the PCR reads using MiXCR and keeps one entry per CDR3 protein. Here the sample spans 250,000 to 300,000 distinct CDR3 sequences, around 34% being singletons. Study-level points and caveats: Comparison of patients with controls showed four or five TRBV segments more frequent in patients, TRBV5-6, TRBV5-1 and TRBV20-1 among them.

No antigen is known for these receptors. Source material: blood. All receptors come from a girl aged 10-17 years with multiple sclerosis.

Notes on this clonotype: A read error is possible here, since a much larger clone lies one base away. The DNA of the CDR3 is TGTGCCAGCAGCTCGGGTTCTCAAGGGTACAATGAGCAGTACTTC. Translation: CASSSGSQGYNEQYF. The V and J genes are TRBV7-2 and TRBJ2-7; D not resolved. In germline, CDR1 is SGHTA, CDR2 FQGNSA. The germline V and J ends were trimmed by 4 bases and 7 bases, with 20 bases remaining between them. The CDR3 covers 15 residues.

CDR3 sequence: CASSLAGTDSNIQYF. The CDR3 DNA reads as TGTGCCAGCAGCTTAGCGGGAACCGATTCAAACATTCAGTACTTC. The chain couples TRBV7-2 to TRBJ2-4; no clear D gene. Looked up from germline, CDR1 is SGHTA and CDR2 is FQGNSA. CDR3 length equals 15 residues. With 0 bases removed from V and 6 bases from J, the gap between germline ends came to 12 bases. Full variable domain (missing parts from reference TRBV7-2 and TRBJ2-4): GAGVSQSPSNKVTEKGKDVELRCDPISGHTALYWYRQSLGQGLEFLIYFQGNSAPDKSGLPSDRFSAERTGGSVSTLTIQRTQQEDSAVYLCASSLAGTDSNIQYFGAGTRLSVL.

The V gene is TRBV7-2, the J gene TRBJ2-7; D remains ambiguous. V lost 1 base to trimming and J lost 3 bases, with 10 bases between them. The CDR3 is made up of 14 amino acids. The germline V gene has CDR1 SGHTA and CDR2 FQGNSA. The CDR3 DNA reads TGTGCCAGCAGCTTAGGCGGAATCAACTACGAGCAGTACTTC. Protein sequence: CASSLGGINYEQYF.

This clonotype occurred many times. CDR3 nucleotides: TGTGCCACCAGTGATTGGACAGGCAACTATGGCTACACCTTC. Protein product: CATSDWTGNYGYTF. The chain links TRBV24-1 to TRBJ1-2, with 7 bases identical to TRBD1. Trimming took 2 bases from V and 2 from J; bases not matched to a gene: 1. Germline V CDR1 and CDR2: KGHDR, SFDVKD. This CDR3 has 14 residues.

This clonotype was recorded at least ten times. At one boundary the junction diverges from the germline segment, which might be a read error. The chain employs TRBV5-5 and TRBJ1-5; D is undetermined. The CDR3 covers 15 residues. Looked up from germline, CDR1 is SGHKS and CDR2 is YYEKEE (reference sequence). The CDR3 protein is CASSLDGNSNQPQHF. In DNA, the CDR3 is TGTGCCAGCAGTTTGGACGGGAATAGCAATCAGCCCCAGCATTTT.

The J gene is TRBJ2-4, the V gene TRBV7-2; unclear D gene. The CDR3 totals 14 residues. V was shortened by 5 bases and J by 5 bases, with 13 bases between the two germline ends. Per germline, CDR1 SGHTA and CDR2 FQGNSA. CDR3 nucleotide sequence: TGTGCCAGCAGCCTGACCATCGCAGAAAACATTCAGTACTTC. The encoded protein is CASSLTIAENIQYF. Based on the CDR3 plus reference TRBV7-2 and TRBJ2-4, the full variable domain is GAGVSQSPSNKVTEKGKDVELRCDPISGHTALYWYRQSLGQGLEFLIYFQGNSAPDKSGLPSDRFSAERTGGSVSTLTIQRTQQEDSAVYLCASSLTIAENIQYFGAGTRLSVL.

At least ten counts were recorded for this clonotype. The chain couples TRBV15 to TRBJ1-2; D might be TRBD1 (5 bases). Germline V gives CDR1 LNHNV, CDR2 YYDKDF (reference sequence). The CDR3 totals 14 residues. Trimming took 0 bases from V and 9 from J, leaving 14 bases between them. The chain's CDR3 is CATSRDGQGERYTF. Here the CDR3 DNA reads TGTGCCACCAGCAGAGATGGCCAGGGCGAGCGCTACACCTTC.

This clonotype appeared many times. The rearrangement uses TRBV27 and TRBJ1-5, with D possibly TRBD1 on 5 matching bases. Germline CDR1 reads MNHEY; CDR2 reads SMNVEV (reference sequence). The CDR3 is made up of 13 amino acids. Deletions cut 6 bases from V and 0 bases from J, with 6 bases between. The CDR3 nucleotides are TGTGCCAGCAGGGGGGGTAGCAATCAGCCCCAGCATTTT. Translating it yields CASRGGSNQPQHF.

In this sample, this clonotype turned up many times. The rearrangement joins TRBV3-1 to TRBJ1-6; D may be TRBD1 (6 bases). The germline gives CDR1 LGHDT, CDR2 YNNKEL (reference sequence). This CDR3 contains 14 residues. V lost 4 bases and J 6 bases, leaving 10 bases between the germline ends. Here the CDR3 DNA reads TGTGCCAGCAGCCGAGACAGGACTAATTCACCCCTCCACTTT. This codes for CASSRDRTNSPLHF.

The genes are TRBV29-1 and TRBJ2-3; 10 bases match TRBD2. With 3 bases clipped from V and 4 bases from J, the junction kept 10 bases outside the gene matches. CDR1 and CDR2 (germline): SQVTM, ANQGSEA. There are 16 residues in the CDR3. CDR3 region: CSVDSSSGGLPDTQYF. The CDR3, as DNA: TGCAGCGTTGACAGTTCTAGCGGGGGCCTTCCAGATACGCAGTATTTT.

This chain uses TRBV7-8 with TRBJ2-2; D gene uncertain. Per germline, CDR1 SGHVS and CDR2 FQNEAQ. With 5 bases removed from V and 7 bases from J, the gap between germline ends came to 11 bases. The CDR3 extends over 13 amino acids. The CDR3 reads CASSPGGYGELFF. CDR3 coding DNA: TGTGCCAGCAGCCCCGGTGGCTACGGGGAGCTGTTTTTT.

The V and J genes are TRBV4-1 and TRBJ2-1; TRBD2 matches at 8 bases. The CDR3 runs to 18 residues. The V segment lost 0 bases and the J segment 4 bases; nucleotides outside the gene matches: 11. Looked up from germline, CDR1 is MGHRA and CDR2 is YSYEKL. CDR3 in amino acids: CASSQDGVGTRPYNEQFF. DNA of the CDR3: TGCGCCAGCAGCCAAGATGGCGTTGGGACTAGACCTTACAATGAGCAGTTCTTC.

There are many counts of this clonotype. J is TRBJ2-3 and V is TRBV6-6, with 9 bases aligning to TRBD2. The CDR3 is 16 amino acids. CDR1 and CDR2 (germline): MNHNY, SVGAGI (reference sequence). Unmatched junction bases numbered 12, after V lost 6 bases and J lost 5 bases. The CDR3 DNA follows: TGTGCCAGCAGCGTGGCGCTAGCGGGGCCGGGAGATACGCAGTATTTT. It specifies CASSVALAGPGDTQYF.

The sample holds a few counts of this clonotype. Since a much larger clone is just one base distant, this may be a read error. The chain couples TRBV28 to TRBJ2-1, with 7 bases that match TRBD1. Germline CDR1 and CDR2: MDHEN and SYDVKM. V gave up 5 bases and J gave up 10 bases; unmatched junction bases: 11. The CDR3 runs 14 residues. CDR3 residues: CASSRTGRSYEQFF. The CDR3 coding sequence is TGTGCCAGCAGTAGGACAGGACGATCCTACGAGCAGTTCTTC.

This clonotype has at least ten counts. V usage is TRBV7-9 and J usage is TRBJ2-7; 10 positions agree with TRBD2. Germline V gene lookup returns CDR1 SEHNR and CDR2 FQNEAQ (reference sequence). V lost 3 bases, J lost 3 bases, and 14 bases stayed unmatched. This CDR3 region has 18 residues. The CDR3 coding sequence is TGTGCCAGCAGCTTGGGGCGTCCTAGCGGGAGTCGAGACTACGAGCAGTACTTC. Translation gives CASSLGRPSGSRDYEQYF.

Remarks on this clonotype: A much larger clone is a single base away; this may be a read error. V is TRBV29-1 and J is TRBJ2-7; TRBD1 or TRBD2 may be the D gene (5 bases each). Per germline, CDR1 SQVTM and CDR2 ANQGSEA. CDR3 size: 12 residues. V gave up 3 bases and J gave up 7 bases, with 13 bases separating them. The CDR3 here is CSVDGAYNEQYF. DNA of the CDR3: TGCAGCGTTGACGGGGCATACAATGAGCAGTACTTC.

This clonotype was detected a few times. The chain links TRBV6-5 to TRBJ2-3; 7 bases align to TRBD1. The V segment lost 6 bases and the J segment 0 bases; nucleotides outside the gene matches: 6. This CDR3 has 15 amino acids. The germline V gene has CDR1 MNHEY and CDR2 SVGAGI. The CDR3 region has the DNA TGTGCCAGCAGCGACCGGGACAGTAGCACAGATACGCAGTATTTT. Encoded protein: CASSDRDSSTDTQYF.

The chain couples TRBV6-5 to TRBJ1-2; the D gene is possibly TRBD1 (5 bases). The CDR3 loop spans 13 amino acids. V was clipped by 0 bases and J by 6 bases, with 8 bases between them. Germline CDR1 is MNHEY and CDR2 is SVGAGI. In DNA, the CDR3 is TGTGCCAGCAGTTACTCGAAAGGGGATGGCTACACCTTC. This codes for CASSYSKGDGYTF.

This clonotype occurred many times. The chain has TRBV24-1 and TRBJ2-3; possible D gene TRBD1, 5 bases. The germline V and J ends were trimmed by 1 base and 2 bases, with 12 bases remaining between them. The length of the CDR3 is 16 residues. Per the germline V gene, CDR1 is KGHDR and CDR2 is SFDVKD. The CDR3 sequence: CATSDLRDRDTDTQYF. The CDR3 region has the DNA TGTGCCACCAGTGATTTACGAGACAGAGACACAGATACGCAGTATTTT.

This clonotype was picked up many times. V is TRBV10-3 and J is TRBJ2-5; 9 positions match TRBD1. The CDR3 is made up of 15 amino acids. Germline CDR1 is ENHRY and CDR2 is SYGVKD. The V gene end was trimmed by 2 bases and the J gene end by 5 bases; junction bases not matched to a gene: 6. CDR3 coding DNA: TGTGCCATCAGTGAGGGGGGACAGGGTATGGAGACCCAGTACTTC. This gives the protein CAISEGGQGMETQYF.

This clonotype was recorded at least ten times. The genes are TRBV7-8 and TRBJ2-1; D could derive from TRBD1 or TRBD2 (5 bases each). The CDR3 is made up of 13 amino acids. Trimming shortened V by 5 bases and J by 4 bases, and 9 bases separated the two germline ends. Germline assignment: CDR1 SGHVS and CDR2 FQNEAQ. Here the CDR3 DNA reads TGTGCCAGCAGCAGAGGGGTGTACAATGAGCAGTTCTTC. It codes for CASSRGVYNEQFF.

This clonotype was picked up a small number of times. The V call is TRBV24-1, the J call TRBJ2-1; D is unclear. The CDR3 length is 17 residues. Germline V CDR1 and CDR2: KGHDR, SFDVKD. Trimming took 1 base from V and 2 from J, leaving 14 bases between them. CDR3 residues: CATSDFGDPSAYNEQFF. In DNA form, the CDR3 reads TGTGCCACCAGTGATTTTGGCGATCCTTCCGCCTACAATGAGCAGTTCTTC.

This clonotype was detected only a few times. This rearrangement joins TRBV20-1 to TRBJ2-1, with 9 nucleotides matching TRBD2. The germline V gene encodes CDR1 DFQATT and CDR2 SNEGSKA (reference sequence). Germline trimming cut 1 base from V and 6 bases from J; bases unmatched to any gene: 7. This CDR3 contains 15 residues. In DNA, the CDR3 is TGCAGTGCTAGAGTTCCCAGCGGGGGGTGCAATGAGCAGTTCTTC. This gives the protein CSARVPSGGCNEQFF.